The T cell receptor beta chain described here comes from a study of blood T cell repertoires in COVID-19. Study overall: Whether acute or convalescent, the COVID-19 samples came from the United States, Italy and Spain.

Methods used by the authors: Amplified reference gene primers provided the basis for estimating nucleated cell counts. Some clones are missing from TCRdb's copy, which holds only in-frame ones; the method was immunoSEQ multiplex PCR. The D gene and trimming were derived from the DNA, and the V and J assignments and clone size from that table. The sample has more than 350,000 clones; 70% to 90% are singletons. The germline V gene encodes CDR1 SGHKS and CDR2 YYEKEE (reference sequence). The trim removed 0 bases at V and 7 bases at J, leaving 7 bases unmatched. The CDR3 length is 16 residues. Patients at the Seattle site were enrolled during active infection and followed longitudinally.

The sequenced sample consisted of peripheral blood. The chain employs TRBV5-5 and TRBJ1-6; 7 bases map to TRBD1. The clonotype was recovered from a woman aged 30 to 39 with COVID-19, enrolled during active disease. The CDR3 bases are TGTGCCAGCAGCTTGGCCCTGACAGGGTTGAATTCACCCCTCCACTTT. It translates to CASSLALTGLNSPLHF.